This T cell receptor beta chain was found in a study of T cell responses to AZD1222 COVID-19 vaccine. Study results and limitations: At study baseline, merely several AZD1222 recipients were seropositive. Females made up more of the donors, who were largely white British, and clonal diversity may have come out too low.

Germline V CDR1 and CDR2: SEHNR, FQNEAQ (reference sequence). This CDR3 has 15 amino acids. The ends were cut back, 4 bases at V and 4 bases at J, with 16 bases in the middle. The protocol was immunoSEQ multiplex PCR, while the TCRdb copy is restricted to in-frame clones and leaves out a portion. The table records about 94,000 clones, roughly 89% of them present only once. Worth noting for this clone: The antigen is not known.

The V gene is TRBV7-9, the J gene TRBJ1-1; the D is unclear. This TCR was sampled from an adult in good health. Sequenced here: peripheral blood, sampled on day 0 of AZD1222 vaccination. The CDR3 loop reads CASSSPSDGGTEAFF. The DNA of the CDR3 is TGTGCCAGCAGCTCCCCTTCGGACGGTGGCACTGAAGCTTTCTTT. The full variable domain, rest sourced from reference TRBV7-9 and TRBJ1-1, is DTGVSQNPRHKITKRGQNVTFRCDPISEHNRLYWYRQTLGQGPEFLTYFQNEAQLEKSRLLSDRFSAERPKGSFSTLEIQRTEQGDSAMYLCASSSPSDGGTEAFFGQGTRLTVV.